This entry lists 9 T cell receptor beta chains sequenced from one sample in a study of Graves' ophthalmopathy and Graves' hyperthyroidism. CDR3 regions of TCR beta were amplified from RNA transcripts. Second-round multiplex PCR followed a first-round RT-PCR using HTBI primers. Via MiXCR, TCRdb re-called the multiplex PCR reads, giving one row per CDR3 protein. The table lists about 550,000 distinct CDR3 sequences, less than 45% of them singletons, with 4% to 5% in the top ten. The specimen sequenced was peripheral blood or thyroid tissue (not recorded which). These receptors all come from an adult man with Graves' hyperthyroidism.

J is TRBJ1-2 and V is TRBV6-5; D might be TRBD1 (5 bases). Germline V gene sequence: CDR1 MNHEY, CDR2 SVGAGI. Trimming pared 1 base from V and 6 bases from J, leaving 9 bases between. CDR3 length: 13 residues. CDR3 sequence (DNA): TGTGCCAGCAGTTACTGGCGGGGGGATGGCTACACCTTC. It yields the protein CASSYWRGDGYTF.

The chain recombines TRBV20-1 with TRBJ2-5, with 8 bases matching TRBD2. V dropped 7 bases and J dropped 4; count of bases not matched to a gene: 11. Germline CDR1 is DFQATT and CDR2 is SNEGSKA (reference sequence). This CDR3 spans 14 amino acids. The CDR3 DNA reads as TGCAGTGGCCTCTCGGGGGGGCTGCGAGAGACCCAGTACTTC. Translation: CSGLSGGLRETQYF.

V is TRBV7-2 and J is TRBJ2-2; D call uncertain. This CDR3 has 16 residues. The germline V and J ends were trimmed by 1 base and 1 base, with 10 bases remaining between them. CDR1 is SGHTA and CDR2 is FQGNSA in the germline V gene. The CDR3 sequence: CASSLEPSVNTGELFF. CDR3 coding DNA: TGTGCCAGCAGCTTAGAGCCGTCGGTGAACACCGGGGAGCTGTTTTTT.

This clonotype was observed a few times. The chain is built from TRBV2 and TRBJ2-5; 9 nucleotides match TRBD1. With V trimmed by 1 base and J by 3 bases, 3 bases remained unmatched. Germline V gene sequence: CDR1 SNHLY, CDR2 FYNNEI. The CDR3 runs 15 residues. The CDR3 coding sequence is TGTGCCAGCAGTGAAGTATGGGACAGGGAAGAGACCCAGTACTTC. It codes for CASSEVWDREETQYF. Using reference TRBV2 and TRBJ2-5 for the parts outside the CDR3, the full variable domain is EPEVTQTPSHQVTQMGQEVILRCVPISNHLYFYWYRQILGQKVEFLVSFYNNEISEKSEIFDDQFSVERPDGSNFTLKIRSTKLEDSAMYFCASSEVWDREETQYFGPGTRLLVL.

As to this clonotype: The germline gene is not matched at one end of the junction; a read error may be the cause. The chain recombines TRBV6-1 with TRBJ2-2, with D perhaps matching TRBD2 (6 bases). Germline CDR1 is MNHNS and CDR2 is SASEGT. The CDR3 is 15 residues long. The CDR3 DNA sequence: TGTGCCAGCAGTTATTCCCTGACGAACACCGGGGGGCTGTTTTTT. Translated: CASSYSLTNTGGLFF.

V usage is TRBV10-3 and J usage is TRBJ1-1; 9 positions agree with TRBD1. The CDR3 totals 18 residues. Trimming removed 10 bases from V and 4 bases from J; junction bases left unmatched: 22. Looked up from germline, CDR1 is ENHRY and CDR2 is SYGVKD. The CDR3 coding sequence is TGTGCCAGCGTTGGAGGAACGACAGGGGGTGTTTTAATCACTGAAGCTTTCTTT. Amino acid sequence: CASVGGTTGGVLITEAFF.

The chain combines TRBV7-9 with TRBJ1-2; D gene unclear. V lost 5 bases and J lost 1, with 14 bases in between. Germline CDR1 and CDR2: SEHNR and FQNEAQ (reference sequence). This CDR3 has 15 residues. In DNA, the CDR3 is TGTGCCAGCAGCCCGCCGGGGAATCGTAACTATGGCTACACCTTC. Translating gives CASSPPGNRNYGYTF.

The sample holds many counts of this clonotype. The chain carries TRBV6-5 and TRBJ2-5; D is perhaps TRBD2 (6 bases). Between the trimmed V and J ends, which lost 5 bases and 6 bases, there was a span of 13 bases. The CDR3 sequence is 13 residues long. The germline V gene has CDR1 MNHEY and CDR2 SVGAGI. In DNA, the CDR3 is TGTGCCAGCAGTGAAATCGGGGGAAAGACCCAGTACTTC. Translation: CASSEIGGKTQYF.

Ten or more counts support this clonotype. This chain joins TRBV4-1 and TRBJ1-2; 11 positions agree with TRBD1. V shed 3 bases, J shed 5 bases, and the junction held 2 bases outside the gene matches. This CDR3 spans 14 amino acids. Germline CDR1 reads MGHRA; CDR2 reads YSYEKL. The CDR3 DNA follows: TGCGCCAGCAGCCATGGGACAGGGGGGTATGGCTACACCTTC. Protein sequence: CASSHGTGGYGYTF.